These 2 T cell receptor beta chains originate from one sample sequenced in a study of T cell responses to AZD1222 COVID-19 vaccine. Produced via immunoSEQ multiplex PCR; TCRdb's table is partial and in-frame only. The table records tens of thousands of clones, roughly 90% of them present only once. The sample in question was peripheral blood, obtained on day 0 of AZD1222 vaccination. The receptor source for this set is an adult in good health.

The rearrangement uses TRBV10-2 and TRBJ2-5; unclear D gene. V shed 4 bases and J shed 5 bases, with 5 bases lying between them. CDR1 WSHSY and CDR2 SAAADI come from the germline V gene. This CDR3 is built from 11 residues. The CDR3 sequence is CASSATETQYF. CDR3 nucleotides: TGCGCCAGCAGTGCTACCGAGACCCAGTACTTC.

The genes are TRBV5-5 and TRBJ2-2; D might be TRBD1 (6 bases). This CDR3 region has 15 residues. CDR1 and CDR2 from the germline V gene are SGHKS and YYEKEE (reference sequence). V lost 4 bases and J lost 1, with 11 bases in between. CDR3 amino acids: CASSPPGQNTGELFF. CDR3 coding DNA: TGTGCCAGCAGCCCCCCGGGACAGAACACCGGGGAGCTGTTTTTT.